These T cell receptor beta chains were read from a single sample in a study of cytomegalovirus exposure and HLA in healthy donors. The assay was immunoSEQ multiplex PCR, and TCRdb's table has in-frame clones only and misses some. The data show approximately 100,000 clones, approximately 78% seen once. Sequenced material: PBMCs. The receptors come from a woman aged 40 to 50 in good health and CMV-seronegative. The CDR3 runs from the conserved cysteine through the conserved F or W. The D gene is left open where the match is weak. The listing skips clone size in some rows; elsewhere it reads once, few, many or a size class.

. | TRBD2 | TRBJ2-7 | TRBV7-9 | TGTGCCAGCAGAGGCCCCCCGGGACTAGCGGGAGTCGACGAGCAGTACTTC | CASRGPPGLAGVDEQYF
. | . | TRBJ2-2 | TRBV18 | TGTGCCAGCTCACCGACCACAGGGAACACCGGGGAGCTGTTTTTT | CASSPTTGNTGELFF
. | TRBD2 | TRBJ2-7 | TRBV6-6 | TGTGCCAGCAGTTACAGCGGGAGCCCCTACGAGCAGTACTTC | CASSYSGSPYEQYF
few | . | TRBJ2-7 | TRBV20-1 | TGCAGTGCTAGAGTTATAGAAGAGCAGTACTTC | CSARVIEEQYF
. | . | TRBJ2-3 | TRBV20-1 | TGCAGTGCTTTCTTTGATACGCAGTATTTT | CSAFFDTQYF
. | . | TRBJ1-3 | TRBV4-1 | TGCGCCAGCAGCCGCGCCTACGGGGGTTCTGGAAACACCATATATTTT | CASSRAYGGSGNTIYF
. | . | TRBJ2-7 | TRBV4-3 | TGCGCCAGCAGCCAAGCTCTTTTCTACGAGCAGTACTTC | CASSQALFYEQYF
once | . | TRBJ1-4 | TRBV6-6 | TGTGCCAGCACCATTCGGGGGTGGGGAAAACTGTTTTTT | CASTIRGWGKLFF
few | . | TRBJ1-1 | TRBV7-9 | TGTGCCAGCAGGGATGGGCAGATTATGAACACTGAAGCTTTCTTT | CASRDGQIMNTEAFF
. | TRBD2 | TRBJ2-7 | TRBV18 | TGTGCCAGCTCACCTAGCGGGAGCTCCTACGAGCAGTACTTC | CASSPSGSSYEQYF
. | . | TRBJ2-2 | TRBV2 | TGTGCCAGCATACGAGGGTGGTGGACCGGGGAGCTGTTTTTT | CASIRGWWTGELFF
few | TRBD2 | TRBJ2-7 | TRBV7-9 | TGTGCCAGCAGCCCCCTGTCCGGGACTAGAAACGAGCAGTACTTC | CASSPLSGTRNEQYF
. | TRBD2 | TRBJ2-7 | TRBV30 | TGTGCCTGGAGTGAGGAGCGGGGGGTGCTTGTCGAGCAGTACTTC | CAWSEERGVLVEQYF
. | TRBD1 | TRBJ1-2 | TRBV27 | TGTGCCAGCAGGGAGACCAGGGGGCGAACCTATGGCTACACCTTC | CASRETRGRTYGYTF
. | . | TRBJ2-2 | TRBV9 | TGTGCCAGCAGCGTAGATTCCCTCAGGGTCACCGGGGAGCTGTTTTTT | CASSVDSLRVTGELFF
. | . | TRBJ2-1 | TRBV1 | TGCACCAGCAGCCAAGGGGGTAGCGGGAGGACTCCTCGGTTCTTC | CTSSQGGSGRTPRFF
. | TRBD2 | TRBJ2-7 | TRBV19 | TGTGCCAGTAGTCACCTAGCGGGCCGCTACGAGCAGTACTTC | CASSHLAGRYEQYF
. | . | TRBJ2-4 | TRBV2 | TGTGCCAGCAGTGAAGGCTATCTAGCCAAAAACATTCAGTACTTC | CASSEGYLAKNIQYF
. | TRBD1 | TRBJ2-1 | TRBV2 | TGTGCCAGCAGTTCGGACAGGGGGCGACGTGAGCAGTTCTTC | CASSSDRGRREQFF
. | . | TRBJ2-2 | TRBV7-2 | TGTGCCAGCAGCTTATCCCCCATGAACACCGGGGAGCTGTTTTTT | CASSLSPMNTGELFF
. | . | TRBJ1-6 | TRBV7-2 | TGTGCCAGCAGCTTTGCGAGTGCTTCACCCCTCCACTTT | CASSFASASPLHF
. | . | TRBJ2-3 | TRBV19 | TGTGCCAGTAGTACCCCCTATGAGGGAGGTCCCGGATTGGAGGGCACAGATACGCAGTATTTT | CASSTPYEGGPGLEGTDTQYF
. | TRBD2 | TRBJ2-1 | TRBV7-2 | TGTGCCAGCAGCTTAGGCGGGAGCGGTGAGCAGTTCTTC | CASSLGGSGEQFF
. | . | TRBJ2-7 | TRBV19 | TGTGCCGCAGGAAAAACCTACGAGCAGTACTTC | CAAGKTYEQYF
few | . | TRBJ1-1 | TRBV29-1 | TGCAGCGTACCGACAGGCTTGAACACTGAAGCTTTCTTT | CSVPTGLNTEAFF
. | . | TRBJ2-3 | TRBV5-4 | TGTGCCAGCAGCGGAGGGGAGTATACAGATACGCAGTATTTT | CASSGGEYTDTQYF
. | . | TRBJ1-1 | TRBV28 | TGTGCCAGCAGCACAGGGATCAGAGCTTTCTTT | CASSTGIRAFF
. | TRBD2 | TRBJ2-1 | TRBV5-1 | TGCGCCAGCAGGCCTTGGGCGGGAGGGAATGAGCAGTTCTTC | CASRPWAGGNEQFF
. | TRBD1 | TRBJ1-2 | TRBV19 | TGTGCCAGTACATCATTTCGGGGGGACAGGGGTAACGGCTACACCTTC | CASTSFRGDRGNGYTF
. | . | TRBJ2-7 | TRBV19 | TGTGCCAGTAGTATAGAGGGCAGCTCCTACGAGCAGTACTTC | CASSIEGSSYEQYF
. | . | TRBJ2-2 | TRBV29-1 | TGCAGCGTTGGACTAGGCCCCGGGGAGCTGTTTTTT | CSVGLGPGELFF
. | . | TRBJ1-6 | TRBV7-3 | TGTGCCAGCAGCTTAGGGGGCAGCGAAACCAATTCACCCCTCCACTTT | CASSLGGSETNSPLHF